The 15 T cell receptor beta chains below come from one sample, sequenced in a study of CD8+ T cells in alopecia areata. Following extraction, RNA underwent reverse transcription to cDNA, which served as the sequencing template. The protocol was immunoSEQ multiplex PCR, while the TCRdb copy is restricted to in-frame clones and leaves out a portion. This sample yields over 150,000 clones, of which about 63% are seen a single time; under 15% belongs to the top ten. The sample was CD4+ T cells sorted from blood, taken at week 0. These receptor sequences come from a human donor with alopecia areata.

J is TRBJ1-5 and V is TRBV19; no reliable D call. V was trimmed by 4 bases and J by 1 base, leaving 11 bases between them. Per the germline V gene, CDR1 is LNHDA and CDR2 is SQIVND (reference sequence). There are 15 residues in the CDR3. The CDR3 region is CASSTRGVSNQPQHF. The CDR3 region has the DNA TGTGCCAGTAGTACCCGGGGAGTAAGCAATCAGCCCCAGCATTTT.

This rearrangement joins TRBV7-2 to TRBJ2-7; unclear D gene. Germline V gives CDR1 SGHTA, CDR2 FQGNSA. The V end was cut by 1 base, the J end by 5 bases, with 6 bases between. The CDR3 is made up of 12 amino acids. The CDR3 loop reads CASSLDFHEQYF. The CDR3 DNA is TGTGCCAGCAGCTTAGATTTCCACGAGCAGTACTTC.

This clone was seen once. The chain couples TRBV15 to TRBJ1-3; 8 bases are a match to TRBD1. J gave up 4 bases and V 1 base, and 0 bases lay outside the gene matches. The germline V gene has CDR1 LNHNV and CDR2 YYDKDF (reference sequence). CDR3 size: 14 residues. CDR3 coding DNA: TGTGCCACCAGCAGAGGGACAGGGGGAAACACCATATATTTT. It encodes CATSRGTGGNTIYF.

This clone was picked up many times. The chain carries TRBV6-5 and TRBJ1-5; 10 nucleotides align to TRBD1. Germline CDR1 is MNHEY and CDR2 is SVGAGI. Trimming at V came to 5 bases and at J to 7 bases, leaving 8 bases not matched to a gene. CDR3 size: 15 residues. CDR3 sequence: CASSVTGGAVQPQHF. The DNA for the CDR3 is TGTGCCAGCAGTGTGACAGGGGGCGCGGTGCAGCCCCAGCATTTT.

The CDR3 is CASSHTYNEQFF. The CDR3 DNA sequence: TGTGCCAGCAGCCACACCTACAATGAGCAGTTCTTC. The chain couples TRBV5-4 to TRBJ2-1; D unclear. Germline CDR1 is SGHNT and CDR2 is YYREEE (reference sequence). Trimming cost V 4 bases and J 2 bases, with 4 bases left between them. CDR3 size: 12 residues.

V and J are TRBV23-1 and TRBJ2-1; the match to TRBD1 covers 9 bases. TRBV23-1 is filed as an ORF, its function uncertain. The CDR3 has 12 amino acids. The CDR3 region is CAYRDRDHEQFF. As DNA, the CDR3 is TGCGCTTACCGGGACAGGGACCATGAGCAGTTCTTC.

The chain carries TRBV9 and TRBJ2-1, with TRBD2 matching over 7 bases. Germline loops: CDR1 SGDLS, CDR2 YYNGEE. The CDR3 sequence is 17 residues long. V lost 3 bases, J lost 4 bases, and 13 bases stayed unmatched. CDR3 in amino acids: CASSALGTNGVYNEQFF. The CDR3 coding sequence is TGTGCCAGCAGCGCACTAGGGACTAACGGAGTGTACAATGAGCAGTTCTTC.

The J gene is TRBJ2-1, the V gene TRBV6-5; 9 bases align to TRBD2. The CDR3 is 15 residues long. From germline, CDR1 is MNHEY and CDR2 SVGAGI. V was clipped by 2 bases and J by 8 bases; unmatched bases: 7. This CDR3 is CASSYAGGTWDEQFF. CDR3 bases: TGTGCCAGCAGTTACGCGGGGGGGACCTGGGATGAGCAGTTCTTC.

The chain combines TRBV29-1 with TRBJ1-1, with 10 bases that match TRBD1. Per germline, CDR1 SQVTM and CDR2 ANQGSEA. V lost 7 bases and J lost 5; bases outside the gene matches: 16. CDR3 length: 16 amino acids. CDR3 nucleotides: TGCAGCGCTGCAACTCGGGACAGGGGTGGGAAGACTGAAGCTTTCTTT. Encoded protein: CSAATRDRGGKTEAFF.

This rearrangement joins TRBV4-1 to TRBJ2-3, with TRBD2 as a possible D gene (7 bases). Per germline, CDR1 MGHRA and CDR2 YSYEKL. This CDR3 has 17 residues. V was clipped by 0 bases and J by 0 bases, with 13 bases between them. The CDR3 DNA sequence: TGCGCCAGCAGCCAAGATGGGGCGGGGGCGAGCACAGATACGCAGTATTTT. Translation: CASSQDGAGASTDTQYF.

In its sample, this clone was seen a few times. The genes are TRBV5-6 and TRBJ2-3; D is uncertain. V gave up 0 bases and J gave up 7 bases, with 6 bases separating them. CDR3 length: 12 residues. CDR1 is SGHDT and CDR2 is YYEEEE in the germline V gene. CDR3 amino acids: CASSLGPYTQYF. CDR3 sequence (DNA): TGTGCCAGCAGCTTGGGTCCCTATACGCAGTATTTT.

This chain links TRBV30 with TRBJ2-5, with 11 bases identical to TRBD2. V was pared by 3 bases and J by 3 bases, with 9 bases of the junction left unmatched. Germline-derived CDR1 and CDR2 are GTSNPN and SVGIG (reference sequence). The CDR3 sequence is 16 residues long. Written as DNA, the CDR3 is TGTGCCTGGAGGGACTCAAGACTAGCGGGGAAAGAGACCCAGTACTTC. Its protein product is CAWRDSRLAGKETQYF.

This clone was seen more than once but under ten times. This chain joins TRBV15 and TRBJ2-3, with a tentative D call TRBD1 (5 bases). Germline-derived CDR1 and CDR2 are LNHNV and YYDKDF (reference sequence). The CDR3 loop spans 17 amino acids. Trimming took off 0 bases at V and 0 bases at J, with 13 bases between the two ends. The CDR3 DNA is TGTGCCACCAGCAGAGATTTAAGGGGAACTAGCACAGATACGCAGTATTTT. As protein: CATSRDLRGTSTDTQYF.

The CDR3 is CSVVMNTEAFF. As DNA, the CDR3 is TGCAGCGTTGTAATGAACACTGAAGCTTTCTTT. This chain links TRBV29-1 with TRBJ1-1; D is undetermined. The CDR3 has 11 residues. V lost 4 bases and J lost 0, with 3 bases in between. Germline loops: CDR1 SQVTM, CDR2 ANQGSEA.

V is TRBV30 and J is TRBJ1-2; D not resolved. This CDR3 is built from 12 residues. V shed 1 base and J shed 4 bases, with 7 bases lying between them. Per the germline V gene, CDR1 is GTSNPN and CDR2 is SVGIG (reference sequence). CDR3 in amino acids: CAWSGYSYGYTF. CDR3 in DNA: TGTGCCTGGAGTGGCTACTCCTATGGCTACACCTTC.